This T cell receptor beta chain was found in a study of beta chain features in type 1 diabetes. As for this clone: The antigen is unknown.

Study conclusions and caveats: Patients' naive, central memory and regulatory TCRB repertoires appeared more alike than those of healthy donors.

Every bit of the isolated RNA underwent reverse transcription, so sequencing read expressed TCRB transcripts. Using immunoSEQ multiplex PCR, the repertoire was profiled, and TCRdb retains in-frame clones only, with some absent. The sample shows 680,000 or so clones, roughly a sixth of them seen only once. The receptor was isolated from a man aged 18-30 years in good health. Sequenced input: naive CD4+ T cells from blood.

This chain's CDR3 is CASSKADRPLGSPLHF. DNA for the CDR3: TGTGCCAGCAGCAAAGCGGACAGGCCCCTGGGTTCACCCCTCCACTTT. The chain has TRBV21-1 and TRBJ1-6; TRBD1, the table's D call, lacks a check against the DNA. TRBV21-1 is a pseudogene segment. CDR3 length equals 16 residues.